This TCR beta chain originates from a study of blood T cell repertoires in COVID-19. At the level of the study: Samples of COVID-19 (acute and convalescent) were obtained from the United States, Italy and Spain.

Method: immunoSEQ multiplex PCR; TCRdb's copy keeps in-frame clones and lacks some. Seen here are roughly 160,000 clones, 80% observed once, and the top ten hold roughly 3.5%. This clone was observed a handful of times. The sample consisted of PBMCs or T cells enriched from blood (not recorded which). The sequence was collected from a woman aged 55-75 years who had recovered from COVID-19.

CDR3 sequence: CASSPRGGVYYNEQFF. The CDR3 DNA reads as TGTGCCAGCAGCCCCCGGGGCGGGGTCTATTACAATGAGCAGTTCTTC. This chain uses TRBV7-2 with TRBJ2-1; D perhaps matches TRBD2 (6 bases). The germline V gene has CDR1 SGHTA and CDR2 FQGNSA. The CDR3 has 16 residues. Trimming pared 5 bases from V and 4 bases from J, leaving 18 bases between.